This T cell receptor beta chain was sequenced for a study of blood T cell repertoires in COVID-19. V was cut by 0 bases and J by 2 bases, with 8 bases left in between. The CDR3 covers 14 residues. Germline V gene lookup returns CDR1 SGHNT and CDR2 YYREEE (reference sequence). Of note for this clone: The sample has other DNA sequences that encode this CDR3 too.

Measured with immunoSEQ multiplex PCR; TCRdb has only the in-frame clones, and not every one. This table holds some 340,000 clones, 83% found once. Assignment of participants to cohorts was predicated upon participant-reported clinical history. The receptor was isolated from a woman between 50 and 59 years old who had recovered from COVID-19. Sequenced input: PBMCs or T cells enriched from blood (not recorded which). The rearrangement joins TRBV5-4 to TRBJ1-1; D not resolved. This CDR3 reads CASSLGSVNTEAFF. The CDR3 DNA follows: TGTGCCAGCAGCTTGGGGTCGGTTAACACTGAAGCTTTCTTT.